Listed below are T cell receptor beta chains from one sample, sequenced in a study of OX40 agonist ivuxolimab in advanced cancers. Assay: immunoSEQ multiplex PCR; the TCRdb copy retains only in-frame clones and omits some. The sample yields more than 65,000 clones, about 88% seen once. The material sequenced was CD4+ or CD8+ T cells sorted from blood, taken in a trial of the OX40 agonist ivuxolimab. Receptor source: an adult with an advanced solid tumor such as melanoma, head and neck, liver or kidney cancer. The CDR3 runs from the conserved cysteine through the conserved F or W. Fields, in order: D gene, V gene, J gene, CDR3 length, clone size, CDR3 protein, CDR3 DNA. The D gene is left open where the match is weak. Size tells how often a clone was seen (once, few, many) or the class of an expanded clone, and some rows leave it out.

d_call: TRBD1; v_call: TRBV5-1; j_call: TRBJ1-1; cdr3_length: 15; clone_size: medium-sized; cdr3_aa: CASSLHGTGQTEAFF; cdr3_nt: TGCGCCAGCAGCCTTCATGGGACAGGTCAGACTGAAGCTTTCTTT
d_call: TRBD1; v_call: TRBV4-3; j_call: TRBJ1-2; cdr3_length: 15; clone_size: .; cdr3_aa: CASSQGTGGLHGYTF; cdr3_nt: TGCGCCAGCAGCCAGGGGACAGGGGGATTGCATGGCTACACCTTC
d_call: .; v_call: TRBV21-1; j_call: TRBJ1-5; cdr3_length: 14; clone_size: .; cdr3_aa: CASSKGTGKQPQHF; cdr3_nt: TGTGCCAGCAGCAAAGGGACAGGGAAACAGCCCCAGCATTTT
d_call: .; v_call: TRBV7-9; j_call: TRBJ1-1; cdr3_length: 14; clone_size: once; cdr3_aa: CASSPGRQNTEAFF; cdr3_nt: TGTGCCAGCAGCCCAGGACGGCAGAACACTGAAGCTTTCTTT
d_call: .; v_call: TRBV5-1; j_call: TRBJ2-3; cdr3_length: 16; clone_size: .; cdr3_aa: CASSLGASTSTDTQYF; cdr3_nt: TGCGCCAGCAGCTTGGGGGCATCAACTAGCACAGATACGCAGTATTTT
d_call: TRBD2; v_call: TRBV19; j_call: TRBJ2-1; cdr3_length: 14; clone_size: .; cdr3_aa: CASSISSGGNEQFF; cdr3_nt: TGTGCCAGTAGTATTTCGTCGGGAGGCAATGAGCAGTTCTTC
d_call: .; v_call: TRBV30; j_call: TRBJ1-5; cdr3_length: 14; clone_size: once; cdr3_aa: CAWSLGFSNQPQHF; cdr3_nt: TGTGCCTGGAGTCTGGGATTCAGCAATCAGCCCCAGCATTTT
d_call: TRBD1; v_call: TRBV5-1; j_call: TRBJ2-2; cdr3_length: 16; clone_size: .; cdr3_aa: CASSDGQGYDTGELFF; cdr3_nt: TGCGCCAGCAGCGATGGACAGGGGTACGACACCGGGGAGCTGTTTTTT
d_call: TRBD1; v_call: TRBV6-1; j_call: TRBJ1-2; cdr3_length: 15; clone_size: once; cdr3_aa: CASSEAFGQGYGYTF; cdr3_nt: TGTGCCAGCAGTGAAGCATTCGGACAGGGTTATGGCTACACCTTC
d_call: TRBD1; v_call: TRBV19; j_call: TRBJ1-5; cdr3_length: 12; clone_size: .; cdr3_aa: CASRQGGQPQHF; cdr3_nt: TGTGCCAGTCGACAGGGTGGTCAGCCCCAGCATTTT
d_call: .; v_call: TRBV7-2; j_call: TRBJ2-7; cdr3_length: 13; clone_size: .; cdr3_aa: CASSRQSSYEQYF; cdr3_nt: TGTGCCAGCAGCCGACAGAGCTCCTACGAGCAGTACTTC
d_call: .; v_call: TRBV19; j_call: TRBJ2-6; cdr3_length: 16; clone_size: once; cdr3_aa: CASSRQGSSGANVLTF; cdr3_nt: TGTGCCAGTAGTCGGCAGGGAAGCTCTGGGGCCAACGTCCTGACTTTC
d_call: .; v_call: TRBV6-1; j_call: TRBJ2-7; cdr3_length: 13; clone_size: .; cdr3_aa: CASNRQTPYEQYF; cdr3_nt: TGTGCCAGCAACAGGCAGACACCCTACGAGCAGTACTTC
d_call: TRBD1; v_call: TRBV5-1; j_call: TRBJ2-7; cdr3_length: 12; clone_size: .; cdr3_aa: CASSLGGDSRNF; cdr3_nt: TGCGCCAGCAGCTTGGGTGGGGACAGTCGAAACTTC
d_call: .; v_call: TRBV30; j_call: TRBJ1-1; cdr3_length: 14; clone_size: few; cdr3_aa: CAWSRDRLNTEAFF; cdr3_nt: TGTGCCTGGAGTCGAGACAGACTGAACACTGAAGCTTTCTTT
d_call: TRBD2; v_call: TRBV5-1; j_call: TRBJ2-5; cdr3_length: 17; clone_size: once; cdr3_aa: CASSLVFGTSPKETQYF; cdr3_nt: TGCGCCAGCAGCTTGGTTTTTGGGACTAGTCCTAAAGAGACCCAGTACTTC
d_call: TRBD1; v_call: TRBV19; j_call: TRBJ1-2; cdr3_length: 15; clone_size: .; cdr3_aa: CASSIPSTGYYGYTF; cdr3_nt: TGTGCCAGTAGTATACCCTCGACAGGGTACTATGGCTACACCTTC
d_call: .; v_call: TRBV6-6; j_call: TRBJ1-2; cdr3_length: 13; clone_size: .; cdr3_aa: CASSYSKIDGYTF; cdr3_nt: TGTGCCAGCAGTTACTCAAAGATTGATGGCTACACCTTC
d_call: .; v_call: TRBV30; j_call: TRBJ2-3; cdr3_length: 13; clone_size: .; cdr3_aa: CASQRANADTQYF; cdr3_nt: TGTGCCTCCCAGCGGGCCAACGCAGATACGCAGTATTTT
d_call: .; v_call: TRBV4-3; j_call: TRBJ1-1; cdr3_length: 15; clone_size: .; cdr3_aa: CASSQDRGGYTEAFF; cdr3_nt: TGCGCCAGCAGCCAAGATAGGGGAGGGTACACTGAAGCTTTCTTT
d_call: TRBD2; v_call: TRBV10-3; j_call: TRBJ2-3; cdr3_length: 15; clone_size: .; cdr3_aa: CAISESGSVADTQYF; cdr3_nt: TGTGCCATCAGTGAGAGCGGGAGTGTCGCAGATACGCAGTATTTT
d_call: .; v_call: TRBV19; j_call: TRBJ1-6; cdr3_length: 17; clone_size: once; cdr3_aa: CASSITRWGASGSPLHF; cdr3_nt: TGTGCCAGTAGTATAACCAGGTGGGGGGCGTCTGGATCACCCCTCCACTTT
d_call: .; v_call: TRBV18; j_call: TRBJ2-2; cdr3_length: 12; clone_size: .; cdr3_aa: CASSTKGGELFF; cdr3_nt: TGTGCCAGTTCAACAAAGGGCGGGGAGCTGTTTTTT
d_call: TRBD1; v_call: TRBV5-4; j_call: TRBJ2-1; cdr3_length: 15; clone_size: .; cdr3_aa: CASSQGTVNYNEQFF; cdr3_nt: TGTGCCAGCAGCCAAGGGACAGTTAACTACAATGAGCAGTTCTTC
d_call: .; v_call: TRBV7-9; j_call: TRBJ2-5; cdr3_length: 14; clone_size: once; cdr3_aa: CASSQSGRGETQYF; cdr3_nt: TGTGCCAGCAGCCAGAGCGGCCGCGGAGAGACCCAGTACTTC
d_call: TRBD1; v_call: TRBV28; j_call: TRBJ1-4; cdr3_length: 15; clone_size: .; cdr3_aa: CASSLAGQGYEKLFF; cdr3_nt: TGTGCCAGCAGTTTAGCGGGACAGGGTTATGAAAAACTGTTTTTT
d_call: .; v_call: TRBV28; j_call: TRBJ1-5; cdr3_length: 17; clone_size: .; cdr3_aa: CASSVHRGGDSNQPQHF; cdr3_nt: TGTGCCAGCAGTGTACACCGGGGGGGTGATAGCAATCAGCCCCAGCATTTT
d_call: .; v_call: TRBV15; j_call: TRBJ1-2; cdr3_length: 13; clone_size: .; cdr3_aa: CATSTRANYGYTF; cdr3_nt: TGTGCCACCAGCACCAGGGCCAACTATGGCTACACCTTC
d_call: TRBD2; v_call: TRBV5-4; j_call: TRBJ2-7; cdr3_length: 16; clone_size: .; cdr3_aa: CASSLGTSGGAREQYF; cdr3_nt: TGTGCCAGCAGCTTGGGGACTAGCGGGGGGGCTCGGGAGCAGTACTTC
d_call: TRBD2; v_call: TRBV18; j_call: TRBJ2-3; cdr3_length: 16; clone_size: .; cdr3_aa: CASSLRTSGLTDTQYF; cdr3_nt: TGTGCCAGCTCACTCAGGACTAGCGGGTTAACAGATACGCAGTATTTT
d_call: TRBD1; v_call: TRBV12-5; j_call: TRBJ2-3; cdr3_length: 15; clone_size: .; cdr3_aa: CASGYGTGGTDTQYF; cdr3_nt: TGTGCTAGTGGTTACGGGACAGGGGGCACAGATACGCAGTATTTT
d_call: .; v_call: TRBV6-1; j_call: TRBJ2-3; cdr3_length: 14; clone_size: .; cdr3_aa: CASSEGYYTDTQYF; cdr3_nt: TGTGCCAGCAGTGAAGGGTATTACACAGATACGCAGTATTTT
d_call: TRBD1; v_call: TRBV30; j_call: TRBJ2-6; cdr3_length: 17; clone_size: .; cdr3_aa: CAWNMGQLSSGANVLTF; cdr3_nt: TGTGCCTGGAACATGGGACAGTTGAGCTCTGGGGCCAACGTCCTGACTTTC
d_call: .; v_call: TRBV30; j_call: TRBJ2-1; cdr3_length: 13; clone_size: .; cdr3_aa: CAWSRDHYNEQFF; cdr3_nt: TGTGCCTGGAGTAGGGACCACTACAATGAGCAGTTCTTC
d_call: TRBD1; v_call: TRBV27; j_call: TRBJ2-3; cdr3_length: 16; clone_size: once; cdr3_aa: CASSRSGTVHTDTQYF; cdr3_nt: TGTGCCAGCAGTCGCTCCGGGACAGTCCACACAGATACGCAGTATTTT
d_call: .; v_call: TRBV6-1; j_call: TRBJ1-2; cdr3_length: 15; clone_size: .; cdr3_aa: CASSEAQRSAIGYTF; cdr3_nt: TGTGCCAGCAGTGAAGCGCAGAGGTCCGCGATTGGCTACACCTTC
d_call: .; v_call: TRBV6-5; j_call: TRBJ1-5; cdr3_length: 14; clone_size: .; cdr3_aa: CASSYRGTNQPQHF; cdr3_nt: TGTGCCAGCAGTTATCGGGGGACCAATCAGCCCCAGCATTTT
d_call: TRBD2; v_call: TRBV10-1; j_call: TRBJ2-1; cdr3_length: 14; clone_size: .; cdr3_aa: CASSEVRGWNEQFF; cdr3_nt: TGCGCCAGCAGTGAGGTGCGGGGGTGGAATGAGCAGTTCTTC
d_call: TRBD1; v_call: TRBV11-2; j_call: TRBJ2-1; cdr3_length: 14; clone_size: .; cdr3_aa: CASSIDRVSGEQFF; cdr3_nt: TGTGCCAGCAGCATAGACAGGGTCTCCGGTGAGCAGTTCTTC
d_call: TRBD1; v_call: TRBV6-5; j_call: TRBJ2-7; cdr3_length: 14; clone_size: .; cdr3_aa: CASSYGDRYYEQYF; cdr3_nt: TGTGCCAGCAGTTACGGGGACAGATACTACGAGCAGTACTTC
d_call: .; v_call: TRBV7-2; j_call: TRBJ2-3; cdr3_length: 14; clone_size: .; cdr3_aa: CASSFQDATDTQYF; cdr3_nt: TGTGCCAGCAGCTTCCAGGACGCCACAGATACGCAGTATTTT
d_call: TRBD1; v_call: TRBV27; j_call: TRBJ2-3; cdr3_length: 17; clone_size: .; cdr3_aa: CASSLRTRTGGTDTQYF; cdr3_nt: TGTGCCAGCAGTTTAAGGACCCGGACAGGGGGCACAGATACGCAGTATTTT
d_call: .; v_call: TRBV6-1; j_call: TRBJ1-5; cdr3_length: 15; clone_size: .; cdr3_aa: CASSLAYREYQPQHF; cdr3_nt: TGTGCCAGCTCCCTAGCTTACAGAGAATATCAGCCCCAGCATTTT
d_call: .; v_call: TRBV29-1; j_call: TRBJ2-7; cdr3_length: 13; clone_size: once; cdr3_aa: CSVETGFSYEQYF; cdr3_nt: TGCAGCGTTGAAACGGGTTTCTCCTACGAGCAGTACTTC
d_call: .; v_call: TRBV30; j_call: TRBJ2-7; cdr3_length: 13; clone_size: .; cdr3_aa: CAWGLTGPYEQYF; cdr3_nt: TGTGCCTGGGGACTAACAGGTCCCTACGAGCAGTACTTC
d_call: .; v_call: TRBV7-2; j_call: TRBJ2-3; cdr3_length: 16; clone_size: .; cdr3_aa: CASSLAILEGTDTQYF; cdr3_nt: TGTGCCAGCAGCTTAGCGATCCTAGAGGGCACAGATACGCAGTATTTT
d_call: .; v_call: TRBV27; j_call: TRBJ1-1; cdr3_length: 14; clone_size: .; cdr3_aa: CASSLRGQNTEAFF; cdr3_nt: TGTGCCAGCAGTTTAAGGGGACAGAACACTGAAGCTTTCTTT
d_call: .; v_call: TRBV9; j_call: TRBJ2-6; cdr3_length: 15; clone_size: .; cdr3_aa: CASSVVSSGANVLTF; cdr3_nt: TGTGCCAGCAGCGTAGTCAGCTCTGGGGCCAACGTCCTGACTTTC
d_call: .; v_call: TRBV5-6; j_call: TRBJ2-6; cdr3_length: 14; clone_size: .; cdr3_aa: CASSLSSGANVLTF; cdr3_nt: TGTGCCAGCAGCTTAAGCTCTGGGGCCAACGTCCTGACTTTC
d_call: .; v_call: TRBV27; j_call: TRBJ2-2; cdr3_length: 15; clone_size: once; cdr3_aa: CASSLLRDHTGELFF; cdr3_nt: TGTGCCAGCAGTTTACTCAGGGACCACACCGGGGAGCTGTTTTTT
d_call: .; v_call: TRBV6-5; j_call: TRBJ1-5; cdr3_length: 13; clone_size: once; cdr3_aa: CASYEGRGQPQHF; cdr3_nt: TGTGCCAGCTATGAGGGACGAGGCCAGCCCCAGCATTTT
d_call: .; v_call: TRBV10-2; j_call: TRBJ1-1; cdr3_length: 14; clone_size: .; cdr3_aa: CASSIRGGNTEAFF; cdr3_nt: TGCGCCAGTTCTATCCGGGGGGGGAACACTGAAGCTTTCTTT
d_call: .; v_call: TRBV10-3; j_call: TRBJ1-5; cdr3_length: 14; clone_size: .; cdr3_aa: CAISDAGSEQPQHF; cdr3_nt: TGTGCCATCAGTGATGCAGGCTCAGAACAGCCCCAGCATTTT
d_call: .; v_call: TRBV7-2; j_call: TRBJ1-2; cdr3_length: 14; clone_size: .; cdr3_aa: CASSPNTGTLGYTF; cdr3_nt: TGTGCCAGCAGCCCCAATACCGGGACCCTCGGCTACACCTTC
d_call: .; v_call: TRBV4-3; j_call: TRBJ1-1; cdr3_length: 16; clone_size: .; cdr3_aa: CASSQDGWGRNTEAFF; cdr3_nt: TGCGCCAGCAGCCAAGACGGGTGGGGGAGGAACACTGAAGCTTTCTTT
d_call: TRBD1; v_call: TRBV7-2; j_call: TRBJ2-7; cdr3_length: 15; clone_size: .; cdr3_aa: CASSPDRARPYEQYF; cdr3_nt: TGTGCCAGCAGTCCAGACAGGGCCAGACCCTACGAGCAGTACTTC
d_call: .; v_call: TRBV30; j_call: TRBJ1-1; cdr3_length: 14; clone_size: .; cdr3_aa: CAWIPRGWLAEAFF; cdr3_nt: TGTGCCTGGATTCCCAGGGGATGGCTCGCTGAAGCTTTCTTT
d_call: .; v_call: TRBV7-8; j_call: TRBJ2-1; cdr3_length: 13; clone_size: .; cdr3_aa: CASSLVADNEQFF; cdr3_nt: TGTGCCAGCAGCTTAGTGGCAGACAATGAGCAGTTCTTC
d_call: .; v_call: TRBV5-4; j_call: TRBJ2-1; cdr3_length: 15; clone_size: .; cdr3_aa: CASSLQARGYNEQFF; cdr3_nt: TGTGCCAGCAGCTTGCAGGCGAGGGGTTACAATGAGCAGTTCTTC
d_call: .; v_call: TRBV5-1; j_call: TRBJ2-5; cdr3_length: 15; clone_size: .; cdr3_aa: CASSLGRSTKETQYF; cdr3_nt: TGCGCCAGCAGCCTGGGACGGAGCACCAAAGAGACCCAGTACTTC